The 27 T cell receptor beta chains listed next were all sequenced from one sample in a study of blood T cell repertoires in COVID-19. Sequenced by immunoSEQ multiplex PCR; TCRdb stores in-frame clones only, minus some. The table lists approximately 94,000 clones, 90% to 95% of them singletons. Sequences were obtained from peripheral blood. These receptors all stem from a woman in her forties or fifties in a cohort sampled during active COVID-19.

V gene TRBV7-9 combines with J gene TRBJ2-3; a possible D gene is TRBD1 (5 bases). The CDR3 has 13 amino acids. Germline CDR1 and CDR2: SEHNR and FQNEAQ (reference sequence). Trimming cost V 3 bases and J 6 bases, with 10 bases left between them. The CDR3 region is CASSFIGVDTQYF. CDR3 in DNA: TGTGCCAGCAGCTTTATAGGGGTGGATACGCAGTATTTT.

This chain links TRBV14 with TRBJ2-1; D is unclear. The germline V gene has CDR1 SGHDN and CDR2 FVKESK. The CDR3 loop spans 13 amino acids. Trimming shortened V by 0 bases and J by 8 bases, and 8 bases separated the two germline ends. CDR3 amino acids: CASSQDQADEQFF. In DNA, the CDR3 is TGTGCCAGCAGCCAAGACCAGGCCGATGAGCAGTTCTTC.

The gene calls are TRBV4-1 and TRBJ2-6; possible D gene TRBD1, 5 bases. Germline loops: CDR1 MGHRA, CDR2 YSYEKL. The CDR3 is 16 residues long. Trimming shortened V by 0 bases and J by 0 bases, and 6 bases separated the two germline ends. Here the CDR3 reads CASSQERGSGANVLTF. Here the CDR3 DNA reads TGCGCCAGCAGCCAAGAAAGGGGCTCTGGGGCCAACGTCCTGACTTTC.

This chain uses TRBV7-3 with TRBJ2-2; maybe TRBD2 (6 bases). The ends were cut back, 0 bases at V and 6 bases at J, with 11 bases in the middle. The CDR3 is made up of 15 amino acids. Germline assignment: CDR1 SGHTA and CDR2 FQGTGA. This CDR3 is CASSLTSGAPGELFF. The CDR3 DNA reads as TGTGCCAGCAGCTTAACTAGCGGAGCCCCCGGGGAGCTGTTTTTT.

The genes are TRBV14 and TRBJ1-1, with 8 bases lining up with TRBD1. The CDR3 consists of 15 residues. With V trimmed by 4 bases and J by 0 bases, 4 bases remained unmatched. The germline V gene has CDR1 SGHDN and CDR2 FVKESK. The CDR3 protein is CASSPFRGLNTEAFF. The DNA of the CDR3 is TGTGCCAGCAGCCCCTTCAGGGGGCTGAACACTGAAGCTTTCTTT.

This clone came up once. V gene TRBV3-1 (or the pseudogene TRBV3-2) combines with J gene TRBJ1-1; 7 nucleotides line up with TRBD1. Germline CDR1 reads LGHDT; CDR2 reads YNNKEL (reference sequence). V dropped 8 bases and J dropped 11; count of bases not matched to a gene: 5. The CDR3 totals 10 residues. In nucleotides, the CDR3 is TGTGCCAGCGGCCCAGGGGGGGCTTTCTTT. It specifies CASGPGGAFF.

The chain carries TRBV28 and TRBJ1-5; TRBD1 matches at 12 bases. The V gene end was trimmed by 5 bases and the J gene end by 0 bases; junction bases not matched to a gene: 11. The CDR3 extends over 19 amino acids. The germline CDR1 and CDR2 sequences are MDHEN and SYDVKM. The CDR3 sequence: CASSLPRDRGPYSNQPQHF. CDR3 nucleotide sequence: TGTGCCAGCAGTCTCCCCCGGGACAGGGGGCCTTATAGCAATCAGCCCCAGCATTTT. Together with reference TRBV28 and TRBJ1-5, the CDR3 gives the full variable domain: DVKVTQSSRYLVKRTGEKVFLECVQDMDHENMFWYRQDPGLGLRLIYFSYDVKMKEKGDIPEGYSVSREKKERFSLILESASTNQTSMYLCASSLPRDRGPYSNQPQHFGDGTRLSIL.

This chain joins TRBV7-9 and TRBJ1-4; D unclear. CDR3 length: 14 amino acids. With 4 bases removed from V and 7 bases from J, the gap between germline ends came to 13 bases. Germline V gene data show CDR1 as SEHNR and CDR2 as FQNEAQ (reference sequence). The DNA for the CDR3 is TGTGCCAGCAGCTGGAGTTTCACGGGTGAAAAACTGTTTTTT. Its translation is CASSWSFTGEKLFF.

In its sample, this clone was seen once. CDR3 amino acids: CASSFEVTGELFF. The CDR3 DNA reads as TGTGCCAGCAGTTTCGAGGTCACCGGGGAGCTGTTTTTT. The genes are TRBV12-3 or TRBV12-4 and TRBJ2-2; D not resolved. Between the trimmed V and J ends, which lost 3 bases and 4 bases, there was a span of 6 bases. The CDR3 runs to 13 residues.

This chain links TRBV14 with TRBJ2-5, with D tentatively TRBD2 (6 bases). CDR3 length: 13 amino acids. V was shortened by 1 base and J by 3 bases, with 6 bases between the two germline ends. Germline CDR1 reads SGHDN; CDR2 reads FVKESK. CDR3 DNA: TGTGCCAGCAGCCAAGGGACTAAAGAGACCCAGTACTTC. Protein: CASSQGTKETQYF.

The V gene is TRBV11-2, the J gene TRBJ2-4; maybe TRBD2 (5 bases). CDR1 and CDR2 (germline): SGHAT, FQNNGV. Trimming stripped 4 bases from V and 0 bases from J, with 13 bases between. CDR3 size: 16 residues. In DNA form, the CDR3 reads TGTGCCAGCAGCTCCTTGGAGGATCTAGCCAAAAACATTCAGTACTTC. Amino acid sequence: CASSSLEDLAKNIQYF.

The chain joins TRBV7-9 to TRBJ1-1; possibly TRBD1 for D (6 bases). Per germline, CDR1 SEHNR and CDR2 FQNEAQ (reference sequence). The CDR3 contains 14 residues. V lost 5 bases to trimming and J lost 5 bases, with 15 bases between them. The CDR3 nucleotides are TGTGCCAGCAGCCCTCCGAACAGGGCGACTGAAGCTTTCTTT. Translated, it gives CASSPPNRATEAFF. Drawing the rest from reference TRBV7-9 and TRBJ1-1, the complete variable domain is DTGVSQNPRHKITKRGQNVTFRCDPISEHNRLYWYRQTLGQGPEFLTYFQNEAQLEKSRLLSDRFSAERPKGSFSTLEIQRTEQGDSAMYLCASSPPNRATEAFFGQGTRLTVV.

The genes are TRBV4-1 and TRBJ1-1; D gene ambiguous. This CDR3 contains 13 residues. V lost 1 base, J lost 7 bases, and 10 bases lay in between. Germline CDR1 and CDR2: MGHRA and YSYEKL. The CDR3 region has the DNA TGCGCCAGCAGCCAAGGGTCGGGATATGAAGCTTTCTTT. This sequence encodes CASSQGSGYEAFF.

The chain employs TRBV10-1 and TRBJ2-7; D gene ambiguous. Germline V gene data show CDR1 as WNHNN and CDR2 as SYGVQD (reference sequence). V was clipped by 7 bases and J by 1 base, with 14 bases between them. The CDR3 sequence is 14 residues long. DNA of the CDR3: TGCGCCAGCAATGCTCACGGGTTGTCCTACGAGCAGTACTTC. Protein product: CASNAHGLSYEQYF.

In DNA form, the CDR3 reads TGTGCCAGCAGCCAAGGGGTAGCGGGGTTTGGCAATGAGCAGTTCTTC. The encoded protein is CASSQGVAGFGNEQFF. This rearrangement joins TRBV3-1 (or the pseudogene TRBV3-2) to TRBJ2-1; 8 nucleotides line up with TRBD2. Germline V gene sequence: CDR1 LGHDT, CDR2 YNNKEL (reference sequence). Unmatched junction bases numbered 8, after V lost 1 base and J lost 6 bases. This CDR3 is 16 amino acids long.

CDR3 residues: CASSPPEGFREQYF. The CDR3 region has the DNA TGTGCCAGCAGTCCCCCGGAGGGGTTTAGAGAGCAGTACTTC. The chain has TRBV27 and TRBJ2-7, with D possibly TRBD2 on 6 matching bases. Trimming pared 5 bases from V and 7 bases from J, leaving 18 bases between. Per germline, CDR1 MNHEY and CDR2 SMNVEV (reference sequence). The CDR3 runs to 14 residues.

The genes are TRBV15 and TRBJ1-1, with TRBD1 matching over 8 bases. V was pared by 3 bases and J by 7 bases, with 7 bases of the junction left unmatched. This CDR3 comprises 14 residues. Germline CDR1 LNHNV, CDR2 YYDKDF (reference sequence). The CDR3 protein is CATSRDRAQDEAFF. In DNA form, the CDR3 reads TGTGCCACCAGCAGGGACAGGGCGCAAGATGAAGCTTTCTTT.

The V gene is TRBV15, the J gene TRBJ2-7, with D tentatively TRBD1 (5 bases). Trimming took off 6 bases at V and 7 bases at J, with 22 bases between the two ends. The CDR3 consists of 15 residues. The germline V gene has CDR1 LNHNV and CDR2 YYDKDF (reference sequence). CDR3 coding DNA: TGTGCCACCAGTCCCGAAGGGGTAATTTTGGCAGAGCAGTACTTC. It specifies CATSPEGVILAEQYF.

The chain has TRBV7-9 and TRBJ2-1, with 7 nucleotides matching TRBD2. The CDR3 consists of 19 residues. Germline V gene sequence: CDR1 SEHNR, CDR2 FQNEAQ (reference sequence). The ends lost 9 bases at V and 4 bases at J; junction bases unmatched: 24. As DNA, the CDR3 is TGTGCCAGTGGGAAATCCGGGACTACGCGGCCTAAAAGATACAATGAGCAGTTCTTC. It is translated as CASGKSGTTRPKRYNEQFF.

The J gene is TRBJ1-5, the V gene TRBV6-5; the D gene is possibly TRBD1 (5 bases). The CDR3 loop spans 14 amino acids. V was trimmed by 6 bases and J by 7 bases, leaving 16 bases between them. Germline assignment: CDR1 MNHEY and CDR2 SVGAGI. This CDR3 is CASRPGSSRQPQHF. CDR3 DNA: TGTGCCAGCAGACCAGGGTCGTCGCGCCAGCCCCAGCATTTT.

This rearrangement joins TRBV28 to TRBJ2-5, with a tentative D call TRBD2 (6 bases). The CDR3 extends over 13 amino acids. The V gene's germline CDR1 is MDHEN and CDR2 SYDVKM. V was clipped by 6 bases and J by 1 base, with 9 bases between them. The CDR3 is CASSTSPQETQYF. CDR3 DNA sequence: TGTGCCAGCAGCACTAGCCCCCAAGAGACCCAGTACTTC. Full variable domain (remainder filled in from reference TRBV28 and TRBJ2-5): DVKVTQSSRYLVKRTGEKVFLECVQDMDHENMFWYRQDPGLGLRLIYFSYDVKMKEKGDIPEGYSVSREKKERFSLILESASTNQTSMYLCASSTSPQETQYFGPGTRLLVL.

This chain links TRBV15 with TRBJ1-2; 7 positions match TRBD1. Germline CDR1 is LNHNV and CDR2 is YYDKDF (reference sequence). The CDR3 totals 16 residues. V dropped 1 base and J dropped 7; count of bases not matched to a gene: 12. CDR3 residues: CATSRGQPGGLSGYTF. The CDR3 DNA follows: TGTGCCACCAGCAGAGGGCAGCCAGGGGGGTTGTCTGGCTACACCTTC.

This clone has a single count. V is TRBV5-6 and J is TRBJ2-3; 9 positions agree with TRBD2. This CDR3 region has 17 residues. V trimming: 3 bases; J trimming: 2 bases; junction bases outside the gene matches: 10. Germline values: CDR1 SGHDT, CDR2 YYEEEE. The CDR3 here is CASSWGLTSGYTDTQYF. The CDR3 coding sequence is TGTGCCAGCAGCTGGGGCCTGACTAGCGGCTACACAGATACGCAGTATTTT.

CDR3 region: CAISKGDRDGYTF. DNA of the CDR3: TGTGCCATCTCAAAAGGGGACAGGGATGGCTACACCTTC. J is TRBJ1-2 and V is TRBV24-1; 9 bases are a match to TRBD1. The length of the CDR3 is 13 residues. Trimming cost V 11 bases and J 6 bases; bases outside gene matches: 9. The germline V gene has CDR1 KGHDR and CDR2 SFDVKD.

This clone has just one count. The chain is built from TRBV27 and TRBJ1-1; D unclear. The CDR3 contains 14 residues. Germline CDR1 and CDR2: MNHEY and SMNVEV (reference sequence). V was pared by 5 bases and J by 6 bases, with 16 bases between. CDR3 sequence reads: CASSRPGRVAEAFF. CDR3 DNA: TGTGCCAGCAGTCGCCCGGGTCGGGTTGCTGAAGCTTTCTTT.

The chain employs TRBV7-9 and TRBJ2-7; 9 positions agree with TRBD1. Germline V CDR1 and CDR2: SEHNR, FQNEAQ (reference sequence). The ends lost 6 bases at V and 2 bases at J; junction bases unmatched: 17. This CDR3 is built from 18 residues. The CDR3 region is CASSRRGGRTGETYEQYF. As DNA, the CDR3 is TGTGCCAGCAGTCGCCGGGGAGGAAGGACAGGGGAAACCTACGAGCAGTACTTC.

The chain uses TRBV3-1 (or the pseudogene TRBV3-2) and TRBJ2-2; D not resolved. Germline V gene lookup returns CDR1 LGHDT and CDR2 YNNKEL (reference sequence). This CDR3 contains 16 residues. The V end was cut by 0 bases, the J end by 2 bases, with 10 bases between. The CDR3 loop is CASSQDNGANTGELFF. As DNA, the CDR3 is TGTGCCAGCAGCCAAGATAACGGAGCTAACACCGGGGAGCTGTTTTTT.